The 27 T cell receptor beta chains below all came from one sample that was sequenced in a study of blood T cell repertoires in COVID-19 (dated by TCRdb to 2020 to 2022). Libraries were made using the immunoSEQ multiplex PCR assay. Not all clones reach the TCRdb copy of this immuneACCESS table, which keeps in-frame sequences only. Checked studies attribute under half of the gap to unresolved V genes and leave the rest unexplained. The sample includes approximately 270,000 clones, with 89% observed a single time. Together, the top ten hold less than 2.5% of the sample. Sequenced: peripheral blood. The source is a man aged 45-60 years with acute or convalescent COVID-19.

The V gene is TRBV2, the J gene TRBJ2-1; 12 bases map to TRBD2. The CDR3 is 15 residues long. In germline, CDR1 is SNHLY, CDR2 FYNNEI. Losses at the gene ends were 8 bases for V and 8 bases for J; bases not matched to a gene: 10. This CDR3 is CASRAGRTSGDEQFF. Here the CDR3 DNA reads TGTGCCAGCCGGGCCGGGAGGACTAGCGGGGATGAGCAGTTCTTC. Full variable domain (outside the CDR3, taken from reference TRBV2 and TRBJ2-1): EPEVTQTPSHQVTQMGQEVILRCVPISNHLYFYWYRQILGQKVEFLVSFYNNEISEKSEIFDDQFSVERPDGSNFTLKIRSTKLEDSAMYFCASRAGRTSGDEQFFGPGTRLTVL.

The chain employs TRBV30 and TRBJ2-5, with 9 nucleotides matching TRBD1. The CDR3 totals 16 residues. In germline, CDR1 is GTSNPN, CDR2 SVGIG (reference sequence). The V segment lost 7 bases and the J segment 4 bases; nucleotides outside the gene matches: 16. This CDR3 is CASQFTGGPWGETQYF. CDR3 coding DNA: TGTGCCTCCCAATTTACAGGGGGCCCCTGGGGAGAGACCCAGTACTTC.

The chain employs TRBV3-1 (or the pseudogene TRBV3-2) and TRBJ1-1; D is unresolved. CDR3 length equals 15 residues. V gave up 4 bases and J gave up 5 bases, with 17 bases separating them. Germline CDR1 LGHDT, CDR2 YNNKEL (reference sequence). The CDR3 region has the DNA TGTGCCAGCAGCCGGCCGGGTCCCCTTCGGACTGAAGCTTTCTTT. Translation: CASSRPGPLRTEAFF.

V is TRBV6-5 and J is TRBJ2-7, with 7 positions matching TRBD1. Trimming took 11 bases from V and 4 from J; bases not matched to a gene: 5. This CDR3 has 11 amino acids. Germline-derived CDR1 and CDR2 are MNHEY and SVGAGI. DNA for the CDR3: TGTGCCGTGCAACAGGGGTACGAGCAGTACTTC. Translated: CAVQQGYEQYF.

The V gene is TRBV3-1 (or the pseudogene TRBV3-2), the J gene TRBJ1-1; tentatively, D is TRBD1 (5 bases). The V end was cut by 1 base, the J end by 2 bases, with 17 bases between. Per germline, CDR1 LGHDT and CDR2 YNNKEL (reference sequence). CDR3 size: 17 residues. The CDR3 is CASSQAPGQGKNTEAFF. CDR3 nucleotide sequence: TGTGCCAGCAGCCAAGCCCCAGGTCAGGGAAAAAACACTGAAGCTTTCTTT.

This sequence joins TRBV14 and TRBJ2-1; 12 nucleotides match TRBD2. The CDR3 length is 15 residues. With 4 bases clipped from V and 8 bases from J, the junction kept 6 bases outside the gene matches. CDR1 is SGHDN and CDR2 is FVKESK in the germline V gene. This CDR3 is CASSPWTSGVDEQFF. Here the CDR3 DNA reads TGTGCCAGCAGCCCTTGGACTAGCGGGGTCGATGAGCAGTTCTTC.

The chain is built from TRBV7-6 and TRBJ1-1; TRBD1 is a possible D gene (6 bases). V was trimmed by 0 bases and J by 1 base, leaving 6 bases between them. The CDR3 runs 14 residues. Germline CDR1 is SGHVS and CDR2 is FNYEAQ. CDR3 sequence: CASSLAQGNTEAFF. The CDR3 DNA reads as TGTGCCAGCAGCTTAGCACAGGGGAACACTGAAGCTTTCTTT.

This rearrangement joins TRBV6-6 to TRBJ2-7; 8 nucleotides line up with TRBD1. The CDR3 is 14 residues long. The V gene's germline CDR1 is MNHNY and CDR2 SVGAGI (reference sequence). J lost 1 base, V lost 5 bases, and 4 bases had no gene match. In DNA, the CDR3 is TGTGCCAGCAGTCCGACAGGGGATTCCTACGAGCAGTACTTC. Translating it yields CASSPTGDSYEQYF.

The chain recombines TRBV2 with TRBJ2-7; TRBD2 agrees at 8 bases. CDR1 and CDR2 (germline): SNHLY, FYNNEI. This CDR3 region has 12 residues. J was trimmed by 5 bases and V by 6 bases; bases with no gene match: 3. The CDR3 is CASRLAVNEQYF. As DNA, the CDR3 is TGTGCCAGCAGACTAGCGGTTAACGAGCAGTACTTC.

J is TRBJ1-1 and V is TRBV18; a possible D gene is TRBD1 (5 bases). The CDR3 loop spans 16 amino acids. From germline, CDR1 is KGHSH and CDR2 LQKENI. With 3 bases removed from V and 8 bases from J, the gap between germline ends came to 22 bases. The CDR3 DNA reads TGTGCCAGCTCACCGGGGCACGACCTAACCCGTGAAGAAGCTTTCTTT. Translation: CASSPGHDLTREEAFF.

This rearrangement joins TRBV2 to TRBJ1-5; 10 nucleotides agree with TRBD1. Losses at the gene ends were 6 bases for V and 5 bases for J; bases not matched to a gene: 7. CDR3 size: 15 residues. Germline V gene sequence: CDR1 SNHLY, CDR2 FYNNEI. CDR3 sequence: CASRSTGGGDQPQHF. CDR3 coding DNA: TGTGCCAGCAGGTCGACAGGGGGCGGCGATCAGCCCCAGCATTTT.

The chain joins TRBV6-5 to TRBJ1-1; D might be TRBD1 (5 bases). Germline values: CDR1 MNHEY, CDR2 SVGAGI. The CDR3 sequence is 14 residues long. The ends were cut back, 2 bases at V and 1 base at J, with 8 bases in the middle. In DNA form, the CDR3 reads TGTGCCAGCAGTTACAGGGGTACGAACACTGAAGCTTTCTTT. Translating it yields CASSYRGTNTEAFF.

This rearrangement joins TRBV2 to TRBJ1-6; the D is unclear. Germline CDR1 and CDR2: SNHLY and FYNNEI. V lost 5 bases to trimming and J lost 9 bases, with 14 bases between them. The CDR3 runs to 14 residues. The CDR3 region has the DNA TGTGCCAGCAGTTCAGACGGTGGGAGTTCACCCCTCCACTTT. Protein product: CASSSDGGSSPLHF. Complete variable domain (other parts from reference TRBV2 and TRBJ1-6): EPEVTQTPSHQVTQMGQEVILRCVPISNHLYFYWYRQILGQKVEFLVSFYNNEISEKSEIFDDQFSVERPDGSNFTLKIRSTKLEDSAMYFCASSSDGGSSPLHFGNGTRLTVT.

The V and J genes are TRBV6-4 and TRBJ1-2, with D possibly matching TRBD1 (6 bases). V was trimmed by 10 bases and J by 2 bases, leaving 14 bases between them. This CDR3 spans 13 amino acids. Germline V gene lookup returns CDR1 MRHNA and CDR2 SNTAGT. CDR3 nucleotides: TGTGCCACCTTTACAGGGATCAACTATGGCTACACCTTC. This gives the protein CATFTGINYGYTF.

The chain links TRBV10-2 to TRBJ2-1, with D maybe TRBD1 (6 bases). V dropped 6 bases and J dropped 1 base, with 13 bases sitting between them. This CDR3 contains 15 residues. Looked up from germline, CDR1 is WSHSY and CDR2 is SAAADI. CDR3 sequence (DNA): TGCGCCAGCAGACAGGACAGAATATCCTACAATGAGCAGTTCTTC. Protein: CASRQDRISYNEQFF.

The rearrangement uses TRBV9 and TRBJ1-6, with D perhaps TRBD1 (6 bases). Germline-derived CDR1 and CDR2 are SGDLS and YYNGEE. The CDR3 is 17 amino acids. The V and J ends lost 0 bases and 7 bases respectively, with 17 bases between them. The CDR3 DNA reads TGTGCCAGCAGCGTAGGCCCCCGGGACACAGTAAATTCACCCCTCCACTTT. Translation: CASSVGPRDTVNSPLHF.

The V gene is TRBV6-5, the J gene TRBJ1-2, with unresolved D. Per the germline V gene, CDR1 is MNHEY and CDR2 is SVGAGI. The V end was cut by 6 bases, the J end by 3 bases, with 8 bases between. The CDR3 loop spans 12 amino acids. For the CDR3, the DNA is TGTGCCAGCAGAAACAGCTACTATGGCTACACCTTC. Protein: CASRNSYYGYTF.

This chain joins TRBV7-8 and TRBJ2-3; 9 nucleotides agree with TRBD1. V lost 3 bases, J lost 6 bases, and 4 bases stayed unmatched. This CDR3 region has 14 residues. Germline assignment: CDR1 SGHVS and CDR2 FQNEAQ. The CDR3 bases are TGTGCCAGCAGCTTGGGACAGGGAACCGATACGCAGTATTTT. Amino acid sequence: CASSLGQGTDTQYF. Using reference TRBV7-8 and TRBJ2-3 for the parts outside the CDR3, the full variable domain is GAGVSQSPRYKVAKRGQDVALRCDPISGHVSLFWYQQALGQGPEFLTYFQNEAQLDKSGLPSDRFFAERPEGSVSTLKIQRTQQEDSAVYLCASSLGQGTDTQYFGPGTRLTVL.

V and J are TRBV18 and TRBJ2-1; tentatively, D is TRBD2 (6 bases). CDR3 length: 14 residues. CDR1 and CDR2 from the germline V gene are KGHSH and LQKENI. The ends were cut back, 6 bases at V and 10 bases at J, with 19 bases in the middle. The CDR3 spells CASSPGTSLGEQFF. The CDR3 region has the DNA TGTGCCAGCTCTCCCGGGACTTCCTTAGGGGAGCAGTTCTTC.

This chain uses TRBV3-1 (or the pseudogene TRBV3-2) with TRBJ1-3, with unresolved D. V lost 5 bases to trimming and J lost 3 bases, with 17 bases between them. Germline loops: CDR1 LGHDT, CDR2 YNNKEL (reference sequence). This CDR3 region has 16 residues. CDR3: CASSSFQEGLGNTIYF. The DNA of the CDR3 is TGTGCCAGCAGCTCCTTCCAGGAGGGCCTTGGAAACACCATATATTTT.

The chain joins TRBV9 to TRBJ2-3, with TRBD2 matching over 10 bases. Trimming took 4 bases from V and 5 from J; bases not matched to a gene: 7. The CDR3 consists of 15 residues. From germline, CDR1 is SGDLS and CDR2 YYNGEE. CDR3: CASSTAGGPLDTQYF. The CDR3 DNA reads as TGTGCCAGCAGCACAGCGGGGGGGCCTCTAGATACGCAGTATTTT.

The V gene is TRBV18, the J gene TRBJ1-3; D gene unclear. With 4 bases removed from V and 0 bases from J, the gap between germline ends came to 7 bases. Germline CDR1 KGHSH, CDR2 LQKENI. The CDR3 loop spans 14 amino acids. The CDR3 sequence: CASSRGSSGNTIYF. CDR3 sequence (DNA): TGTGCCAGCTCACGTGGGAGCTCTGGAAACACCATATATTTT.

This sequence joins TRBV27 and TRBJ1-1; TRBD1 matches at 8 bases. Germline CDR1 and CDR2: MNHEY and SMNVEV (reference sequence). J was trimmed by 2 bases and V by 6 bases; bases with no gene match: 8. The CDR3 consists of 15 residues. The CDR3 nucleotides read TGTGCCAGCAGGAAGACAGGGGTTCCCAACACTGAAGCTTTCTTT. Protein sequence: CASRKTGVPNTEAFF.

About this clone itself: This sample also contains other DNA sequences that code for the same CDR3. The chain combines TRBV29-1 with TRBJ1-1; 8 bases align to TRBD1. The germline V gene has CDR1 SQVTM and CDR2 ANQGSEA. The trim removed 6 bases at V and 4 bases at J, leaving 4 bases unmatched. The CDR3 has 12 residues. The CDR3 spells CSVDRGGTEAFF. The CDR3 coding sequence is TGCAGCGTCGACAGGGGCGGCACTGAAGCTTTCTTT.

In DNA, the CDR3 is TGCGCCAGCAGCCAAGATGAGGGACTCCTGAACACTGAAGCTTTCTTT. Translation: CASSQDEGLLNTEAFF. V gene TRBV4-1 combines with J gene TRBJ1-1; D is possibly TRBD1 (5 bases). Trimming cost V 0 bases and J 0 bases, with 11 bases left between them. Germline CDR1 is MGHRA and CDR2 is YSYEKL. CDR3 size: 16 residues.

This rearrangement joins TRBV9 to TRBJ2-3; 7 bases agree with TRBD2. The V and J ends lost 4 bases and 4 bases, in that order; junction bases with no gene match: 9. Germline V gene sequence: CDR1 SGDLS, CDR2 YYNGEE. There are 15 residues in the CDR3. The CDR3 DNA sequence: TGTGCCAGCAGCACGCGGGGGAGGGGCGCAGATACGCAGTATTTT. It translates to CASSTRGRGADTQYF.

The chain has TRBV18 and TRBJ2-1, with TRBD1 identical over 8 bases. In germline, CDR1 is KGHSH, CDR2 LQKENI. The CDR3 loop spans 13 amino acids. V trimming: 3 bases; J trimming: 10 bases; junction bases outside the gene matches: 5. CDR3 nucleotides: TGTGCCAGCTCACCGGGACAGGTCAACGAGCAGTTCTTC. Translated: CASSPGQVNEQFF.